The rows below give T cell receptor beta chains drawn from one sample of a study of blood T cell repertoires in COVID-19. Data came from immunoSEQ multiplex PCR; TCRdb stores just in-frame clones and leaves some out. Of approximately 180,000 clones in the sample, 89% are singletons; the top ten hold around 2.3%. Specimen: PBMCs or T cells enriched from blood (not recorded which). These receptors were obtained from a woman in her thirties or forties with acute COVID-19. Both conserved end residues are part of each CDR3. D genes are given only for firm matches. Clone size appears in some rows only: once, few, many, or a class for an expanded clone.

TGTGCCAGCAGCACCTTGGGGAACAGGGGGCAGGGCACTGAAGCTTTCTTT,CASSTLGNRGQGTEAFF,TRBV7-3,TRBD1,TRBJ1-1,few
TGTGCCTGGAGTGTACAGTACTATGGCTACACCTTC,CAWSVQYYGYTF,TRBV30,.,TRBJ1-2,.
TGCAGCGGGACTAGCGACAGGGATACGCAGTATTTT,CSGTSDRDTQYF,TRBV29-1,TRBD2,TRBJ2-3,.
TGCGCCAGCAGCTCAGGCCGGCCGAACACCGGGGAGCTGTTTTTT,CASSSGRPNTGELFF,TRBV5-1,.,TRBJ2-2,.
TGTGCCAGCAGCCTAGCTAGCGGGGGCCAAGAGACCCAGTACTTC,CASSLASGGQETQYF,TRBV9,TRBD2,TRBJ2-5,.
TGCGCCAGCAGCCAAGCACTAGCGGGGGCTTACAATGAGCAGTTCTTC,CASSQALAGAYNEQFF,TRBV4-1,TRBD2,TRBJ2-1,.
TGTGCTAGTGGTTTTGGGGGGTCCACAGATACGCAGTATTTT,CASGFGGSTDTQYF,TRBV12-5,.,TRBJ2-3,.
TGTGCCAGTAGTATAGACCTAGCGGGGAACACCGGGGAGCTGTTTTTT,CASSIDLAGNTGELFF,TRBV19,TRBD2,TRBJ2-2,.
TGCAGCGCTGGGGGAGGGGAGGGGACAGATACGCAGTATTTT,CSAGGGEGTDTQYF,TRBV29-1,TRBD2,TRBJ2-3,.
TGTGCCACCAGCCCCTGGGACAGGAATCAAGAGACCCAGTACTTC,CATSPWDRNQETQYF,TRBV15,TRBD1,TRBJ2-5,.
TGTGCCAGCAGCCCGATACAGGGATCTAACTATGGCTACACCTTC,CASSPIQGSNYGYTF,TRBV6-5,.,TRBJ1-2,.
TGTGCCAGCTCACCAAATTACGGGGATTGGAACGAGCAGTACTTC,CASSPNYGDWNEQYF,TRBV18,.,TRBJ2-7,.
TGTGCCAGCAGCTTGGAGCGGGAGTTTAGCTACAATGAGCAGTTCTTC,CASSLEREFSYNEQFF,TRBV5-6,TRBD2,TRBJ2-1,.
TGTGCCAGCAGTTACTCCCGGTTGCAGCCCCAGCATTTT,CASSYSRLQPQHF,TRBV6-5,.,TRBJ1-5,.
TGTGCCAGCAGAGGGACAGGGGGCTCCTACGAGCAGTACTTC,CASRGTGGSYEQYF,TRBV6-5,TRBD1,TRBJ2-7,.
TGCGCCAGCAGCCAATACCTGGCAGGGGACAATTCACCCCTCCACTTT,CASSQYLAGDNSPLHF,TRBV4-1,.,TRBJ1-6,.
TGTGCCAGCAGCTGGGAGGTGGGGCATAATTCACCCCTCCACTTT,CASSWEVGHNSPLHF,TRBV5-4,.,TRBJ1-6,.
TGTGCCTGGAGTCCTAAGGGACTAGCGATTTCCTACGAGCAGTACTTC,CAWSPKGLAISYEQYF,TRBV30,TRBD2,TRBJ2-7,.
TGTGCCAGCAGCCCCGGGGCGATCGCGGGAGGGCAAGAGACCCAGTACTTC,CASSPGAIAGGQETQYF,TRBV7-2,TRBD2,TRBJ2-5,.
TGTGCCAGCAGCTTAGCGGGAGGGAACACAGATACGCAGTATTTT,CASSLAGGNTDTQYF,TRBV7-3,TRBD2,TRBJ2-3,.
TGTGCCAGCGCCGGGACAGGATATCTTCCCCTCCACTTT,CASAGTGYLPLHF,TRBV2,TRBD1,TRBJ1-6,once
TGTGCCAGCAGGGTTGACAGGGTGAGTCAGCCCCAGCATTTT,CASRVDRVSQPQHF,TRBV28,TRBD1,TRBJ1-5,.
TGTGCCAGCACCGGACAGGGGGCTAATAATGAGCAGTTCTTC,CASTGQGANNEQFF,TRBV11-2,TRBD1,TRBJ2-1,.
TGTGCCAGCAGCTTAAAACTTATTAATCAGCCCCAGCATTTT,CASSLKLINQPQHF,TRBV7-3,.,TRBJ1-5,.
TGCGCCAGCAGCCAAGAATTGAGCTACGAGCAGTACTTC,CASSQELSYEQYF,TRBV4-3,.,TRBJ2-7,.
TGTGCCAGCTCTGATAGCTATGGCTACACCTTC,CASSDSYGYTF,TRBV18,.,TRBJ1-2,.
TGTGCCAGCAGTGATCGCCCGGGACTCCGAGGGACCGGGGAGCTGTTTTTT,CASSDRPGLRGTGELFF,TRBV25-1,.,TRBJ2-2,.
TGTGCCAGCAGCTTAGGAGGGGGTTTAGAAAAACTGTTTTTT,CASSLGGGLEKLFF,TRBV11-2,.,TRBJ1-4,.
TGTGCCTGGAGTCATCCGGGAATCATGAACACTGAAGCTTTCTTT,CAWSHPGIMNTEAFF,TRBV30,.,TRBJ1-1,.
TGCGCCAGCAGCCAAGAAAAGGATGGACTAGCGGGGGACTACGAGCAGTACTTC,CASSQEKDGLAGDYEQYF,TRBV4-1,TRBD2,TRBJ2-7,once
TGCGCCAGCAGCCAAGAGCTAGCCGCAGATACGCAGTATTTT,CASSQELAADTQYF,TRBV4-1,.,TRBJ2-3,.
TGTGCCAGCAGCATTAGCGGGAGCTCCTACAATGAGCAGTTCTTC,CASSISGSSYNEQFF,TRBV7-3,TRBD2,TRBJ2-1,.